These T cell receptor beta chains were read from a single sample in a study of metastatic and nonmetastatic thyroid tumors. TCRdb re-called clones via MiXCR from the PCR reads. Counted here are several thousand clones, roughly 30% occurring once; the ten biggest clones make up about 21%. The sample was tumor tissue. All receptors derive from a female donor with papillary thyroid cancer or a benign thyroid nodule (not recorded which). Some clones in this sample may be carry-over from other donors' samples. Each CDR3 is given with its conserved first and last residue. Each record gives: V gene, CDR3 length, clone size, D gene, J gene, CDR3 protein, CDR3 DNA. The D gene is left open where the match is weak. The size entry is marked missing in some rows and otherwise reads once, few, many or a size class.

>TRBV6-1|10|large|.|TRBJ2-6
CASRTNVLTF
TGTGCCAGCAGGACCAACGTCCTGACTTTC
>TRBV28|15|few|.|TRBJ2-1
CATSFTQLQGNEQFF
TGTGCCACCTCGTTTACACAACTCCAGGGGAATGAGCAGTTCTTC
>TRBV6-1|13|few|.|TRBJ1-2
CASSQRTGNGYTF
TGTGCCAGCAGCCAGCGTACAGGGAATGGCTACACCTTC
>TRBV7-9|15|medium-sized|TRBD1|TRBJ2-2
CASSVGTGNTGELFF
TGTGCCAGCAGCGTCGGGACAGGGAACACCGGGGAGCTGTTTTTT
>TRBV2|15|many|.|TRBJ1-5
CASRGTGSGNQPQHF
TGTGCCAGCAGAGGCACGGGCAGCGGGAATCAGCCCCAGCATTTT
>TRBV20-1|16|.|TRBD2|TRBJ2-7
CSAQGTSGVSSYEQYF
TGCAGTGCTCAGGGGACTAGCGGAGTGAGCTCCTACGAGCAGTACTTC
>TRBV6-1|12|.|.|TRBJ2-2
CASSDGRLGAVF
TGTGCCAGCAGTGATGGGCGCCTTGGAGCTGTTTTT
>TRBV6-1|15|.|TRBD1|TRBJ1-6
CASSLGQGFRSPLHF
TGTGCCAGCAGTTTGGGACAGGGTTTTCGATCACCCCTCCACTTT
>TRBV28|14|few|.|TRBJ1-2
CASSLRVMGYCYTF
TGTGCCAGCAGTTTGAGGGTGATGGGCTATTGCTACACCTTC
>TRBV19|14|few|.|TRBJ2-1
CASTLTVENNEQFF
TGTGCCAGTACCCTTACAGTAGAAAACAATGAGCAGTTCTTC
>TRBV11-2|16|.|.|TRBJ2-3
CASSSTTRGGRDTQYF
TGTGCCAGCAGTTCTACGACGAGAGGGGGGAGGGATACGCAGTATTTT
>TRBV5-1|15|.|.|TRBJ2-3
CASSLGQGYGDTQYF
TGCGCCAGCAGCTTAGGGCAGGGATATGGAGATACGCAGTATTTT
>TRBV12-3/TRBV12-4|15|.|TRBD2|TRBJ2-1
CASRESSGSGYEQFF
TGTGCCAGCAGGGAATCTAGCGGGAGTGGTTATGAGCAGTTCTTC
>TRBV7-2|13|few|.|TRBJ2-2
CASSLSQTGELFF
TGTGCCAGCAGCTTAAGTCAGACCGGGGAGCTGTTTTTT
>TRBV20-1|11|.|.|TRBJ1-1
CSASSYFRAFF
TGCAGTGCTAGTTCTTATTTTCGAGCTTTCTTT
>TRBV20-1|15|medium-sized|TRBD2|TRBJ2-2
CSARPGLRDTGELFF
TGCAGTGCTAGGCCGGGACTAAGGGACACCGGGGAGCTGTTTTTT
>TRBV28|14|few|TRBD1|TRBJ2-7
CASSTRDSEYEQYF
TGTGCCAGCAGCACCCGGGACAGCGAATACGAGCAGTACTTC
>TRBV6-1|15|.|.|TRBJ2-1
CASSESSGSYNEQFF
TGTGCCAGCAGTGAAAGTAGCGGCTCCTACAATGAGCAGTTCTTC
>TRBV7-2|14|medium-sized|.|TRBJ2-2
CASSLARSGGELFF
TGTGCCAGCAGCTTGGCCCGGAGTGGCGGGGAGCTGTTTTTT
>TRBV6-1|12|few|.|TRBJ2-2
CSSSPTAGEPSF
TGTTCCAGCAGCCCCACGGCCGGGGAGCCGTCTTTT
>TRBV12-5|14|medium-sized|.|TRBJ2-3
CASGPGGSTDTQYF
TGTGCTAGTGGTCCGGGGGGCAGCACAGATACGCAGTATTTT
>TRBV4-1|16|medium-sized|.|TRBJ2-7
CASSQTGTAEYYEQYF
TGCGCCAGCAGCCAGACTGGGACGGCGGAGTATTACGAGCAGTACTTC
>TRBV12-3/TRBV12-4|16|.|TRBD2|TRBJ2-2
CASSGTSGFNTGELFF
TGTGCCAGCAGTGGGACTAGCGGGTTTAACACCGGGGAGCTGTTTTTT
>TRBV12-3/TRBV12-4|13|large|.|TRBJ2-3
CASKKTHTDTQYF
TGTGCCAGCAAAAAGACGCACACAGATACGCAGTATTTT
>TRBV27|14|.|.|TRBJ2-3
CASSLNRATDTQYF
TGTGCCAGCAGTTTAAACAGGGCAACAGATACGCAGTATTTT
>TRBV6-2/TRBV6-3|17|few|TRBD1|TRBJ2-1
CASRHRRDRGLTNEQFF
TGTGCCAGCAGACACAGGCGAGACAGGGGGTTAACCAATGAGCAGTTCTTC
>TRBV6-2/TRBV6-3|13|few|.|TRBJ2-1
CASSEPLVNEQFF
TGTGCCAGCAGTGAGCCACTAGTGAATGAGCAGTTCTTC
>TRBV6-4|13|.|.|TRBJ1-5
CASSEGTHQPQHF
TGTGCCAGCAGTGAGGGCACTCATCAGCCCCAGCATTTT
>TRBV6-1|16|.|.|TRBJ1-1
CASSELGVGLNTEAFF
TGTGCCAGCAGTGAATTAGGGGTAGGACTGAACACTGAAGCTTTCTTT
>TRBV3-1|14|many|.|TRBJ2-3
CASSRRGAPDTQYF
TGTGCCAGCAGTAGGCGGGGAGCGCCCGATACGCAGTATTTT
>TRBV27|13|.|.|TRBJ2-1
CASSGGGANEQFF
TGTGCCAGCAGCGGAGGCGGGGCAAATGAGCAGTTCTTC
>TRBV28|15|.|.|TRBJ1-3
CASSSGSGTGNTIYF
TGTGCCAGCAGCAGTGGGTCGGGCACTGGAAACACCATATATTTT
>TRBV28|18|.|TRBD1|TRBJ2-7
CASSLTWTGAFPSYEQYF
TGTGCCAGCAGCTTGACCTGGACAGGTGCCTTTCCTTCCTACGAGCAGTACTTC
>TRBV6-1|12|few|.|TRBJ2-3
CASSPLGDTQYF
TGTGCCAGCAGCCCCTTAGGGGATACGCAGTATTTT
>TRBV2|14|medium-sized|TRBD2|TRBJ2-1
CASKREGPYNEQFF
TGTGCCAGCAAGCGGGAGGGCCCCTACAATGAGCAGTTCTTC
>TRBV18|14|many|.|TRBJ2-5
CASSPYQGRETQYF
TGTGCCAGCTCACCGTACCAGGGGCGAGAGACCCAGTACTTC
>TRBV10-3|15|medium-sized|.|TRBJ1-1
CAISESPWMNTEAFF
TGTGCCATCAGTGAGTCACCTTGGATGAACACTGAAGCTTTCTTT
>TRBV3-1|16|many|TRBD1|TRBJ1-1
CASSHWDRRSNTEAFF
TGTGCCAGCAGCCATTGGGACAGAAGAAGTAACACTGAAGCTTTCTTT
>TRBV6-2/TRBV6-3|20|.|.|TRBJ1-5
CASSYEAGWGFAASNQPQHF
TGTGCCAGCAGTTACGAGGCCGGATGGGGGTTTGCGGCTAGCAATCAGCCCCAGCATTTT
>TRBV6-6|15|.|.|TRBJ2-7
CASSYSGQGFYEQYF
TGTGCCAGCAGTTACTCGGGGCAGGGATTCTACGAGCAGTACTTC
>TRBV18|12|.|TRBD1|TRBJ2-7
CASSRDREEQYF
TGTGCCAGCTCCCGGGACAGAGAGGAGCAGTACTTC
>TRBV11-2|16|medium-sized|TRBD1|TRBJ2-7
CASSPSEGTDFYEQYF
TGTGCCAGCAGCCCTTCTGAGGGGACAGATTTCTACGAGCAGTACTTC
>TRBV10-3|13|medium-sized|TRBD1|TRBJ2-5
CAIGTGGRETQYF
TGTGCCATCGGGACAGGGGGTAGAGAGACCCAGTACTTC
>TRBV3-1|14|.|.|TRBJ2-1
CASSQSFGLNEEFF
TGTGCCAGCAGCCAAAGTTTTGGGTTGAATGAGGAGTTCTTC
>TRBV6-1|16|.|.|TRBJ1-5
CASSRADSYSNQPQHF
TGTGCCAGCAGCCGGGCCGACAGCTATAGCAATCAGCCCCAGCATTTT
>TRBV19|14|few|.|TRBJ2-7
CASSAPGNSYEQYF
TGTGCCAGTAGTGCCCCGGGGAACTCCTACGAGCAGTACTTC
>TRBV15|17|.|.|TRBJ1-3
CATSRDIADDFGNTIYF
TGTGCCACCAGCAGAGATATCGCCGACGACTTCGGAAACACCATATATTTT
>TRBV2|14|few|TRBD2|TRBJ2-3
CASSSSGDTDTQYF
TGTGCCAGCAGTTCCAGCGGGGACACAGATACGCAGTATTTT
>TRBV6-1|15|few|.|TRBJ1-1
CAVEGWRALGSEAFF
TGTGCCGTAGAGGGGTGGAGAGCATTGGGGTCTGAAGCTTTCTTT
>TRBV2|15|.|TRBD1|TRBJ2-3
CASRVTGMSTDTQYF
TGTGCCAGCAGGGTGACAGGGATGAGCACAGATACGCAGTATTTT
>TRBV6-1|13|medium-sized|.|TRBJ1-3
CATVPASGNTIYF
TGTGCCACGGTTCCGGCCTCTGGAAACACCATATATTTT
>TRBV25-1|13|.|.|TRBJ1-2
CAISAQGLYVYTF
TGTGCCATCAGCGCACAGGGACTCTATGTCTACACCTTC
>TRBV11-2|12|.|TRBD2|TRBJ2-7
CASSWTSSEQYF
TGTGCCAGCAGTTGGACTAGCTCCGAGCAGTACTTC
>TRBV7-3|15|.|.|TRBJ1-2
CASSLLGGRNYGYTF
TGTGCCAGCAGCTTATTGGGAGGGAGGAACTATGGCTACACCTTC
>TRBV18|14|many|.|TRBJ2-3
CASSSLRGTDTQYF
TGTGCCAGCTCATCCCTCCGCGGGACAGATACGCAGTATTTT
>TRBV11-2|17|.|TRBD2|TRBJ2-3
CASRRGWGGGGADTQYF
TGTGCCAGCCGTCGAGGATGGGGCGGGGGAGGAGCAGATACGCAGTATTTT